Sequencing of this T cell receptor beta chain was carried out in a study of blood T cell repertoires in COVID-19. Original analysis: Nucleated cell number was recorded as an estimate derived from reference gene primer amplification. Here immunoSEQ multiplex PCR was the method, and the copy in TCRdb shows in-frame clones only, minus some. The DNA was the basis for D and trimming; V, J and clone size are from that table. The sample includes 65,000 to 85,000 clones, about 93% of them seen just once. V lost 5 bases to trimming and J lost 4 bases, with 17 bases between them. The CDR3 runs 15 residues. The V gene's germline CDR1 is LNHDA and CDR2 SQIVND (reference sequence).

The clonotype originates from a human donor in a cohort sampled during active COVID-19. V usage is TRBV19 and J usage is TRBJ1-2; weak D call: TRBD1 (5 bases). Sequencing was carried out using peripheral blood. CDR3 DNA sequence: TGTGCCAGTAGTTCCGACAGCGTAGCAACCTATGGCTACACCTTC. It encodes CASSSDSVATYGYTF.